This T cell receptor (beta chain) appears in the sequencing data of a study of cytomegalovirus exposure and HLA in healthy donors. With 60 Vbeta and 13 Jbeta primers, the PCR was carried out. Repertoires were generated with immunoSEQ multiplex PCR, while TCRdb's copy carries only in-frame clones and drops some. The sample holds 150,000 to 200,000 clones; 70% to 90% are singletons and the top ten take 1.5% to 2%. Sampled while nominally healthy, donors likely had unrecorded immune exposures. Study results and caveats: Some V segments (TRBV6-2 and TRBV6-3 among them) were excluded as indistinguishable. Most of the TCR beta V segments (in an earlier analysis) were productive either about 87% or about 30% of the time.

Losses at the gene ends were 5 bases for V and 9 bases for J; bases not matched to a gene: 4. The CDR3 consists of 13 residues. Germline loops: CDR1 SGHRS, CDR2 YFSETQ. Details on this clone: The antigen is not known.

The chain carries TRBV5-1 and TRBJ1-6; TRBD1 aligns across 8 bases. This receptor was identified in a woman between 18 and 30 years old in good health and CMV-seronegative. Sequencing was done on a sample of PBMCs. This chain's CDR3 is CASRDRDSSPLHF. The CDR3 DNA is TGCGCCAGCAGGGACAGGGATAGTTCACCCCTCCACTTT.